The following is a T cell receptor beta chain sequence with its context. CDR3 size: 16 residues. With 9 bases clipped from V and 0 bases from J, the junction kept 11 bases outside the gene matches. Germline CDR1 reads MNHGY; CDR2 reads SAAAGT. The data belong to a study of T cell changes during pregnancy in multiple sclerosis. Sequencing used immunoSEQ multiplex PCR; TCRdb keeps in-frame clones, though not all of them. The sample shows 70,000 to 85,000 clones, about 90% of them seen only once. The source material was peripheral blood, sampled before pregnancy. The chain carries TRBV6-8 and TRBJ2-3; 8 nucleotides line up with TRBD2. The sequence derives from a female donor with multiple sclerosis, enrolled in a pregnancy study. CDR3 amino acids: CARNPFSGNSTDTQYF. DNA of the CDR3: TGTGCCAGGAATCCGTTTAGCGGGAATAGCACAGATACGCAGTATTTT.